This T cell receptor beta chain was recorded in a study of cytomegalovirus exposure and HLA in healthy donors. This clone came up once. This CDR3 has 16 amino acids. The V gene end was trimmed by 2 bases and the J gene end by 5 bases; junction bases not matched to a gene: 6. Germline CDR1 reads WNHNN; CDR2 reads SYGVQD (reference sequence). Primers for the PCR totalled 60 Vbeta and 13 Jbeta. Method: immunoSEQ multiplex PCR; TCRdb's copy keeps in-frame clones and lacks some. The table lists around 69,000 clones, about 73% of them singletons. This rearrangement joins TRBV10-1 to TRBJ2-5; 12 bases map to TRBD2. Input material: PBMCs. The clonotype was recovered from a woman in her forties or fifties in good health and CMV-seropositive. The CDR3 DNA follows: TGCGCCAGCAGTGAGAGGACTAGCGGGGACACTGAGACCCAGTACTTC. It codes for CASSERTSGDTETQYF.